This T cell receptor beta chain originates from a study of CD8+ T cells in alopecia areata. V was cut by 6 bases and J by 2 bases, with 13 bases left in between. The germline CDR1 and CDR2 sequences are SQVTM and ANQGSEA. This CDR3 contains 13 residues. Extracted RNA was reverse transcribed, and the resulting cDNA served as sequencing template. The data were produced by immunoSEQ multiplex PCR, yet TCRdb's version contains in-frame clones alone and is incomplete. Altogether roughly 250,000 clones are present, 67% being singletons, with the ten largest covering approximately 1.2%. Whole-study results and caveats: Scalp data also include sequences from resident alphabeta T cells of normal skin.

Concerning this clone: Its antigen is unidentified.

The study team obtained lesional scalp punch biopsies and peripheral blood from alopecia areata patients. Isolation of CD4+ and CD8+ T cells from PBMCs was achieved by sorting. The sequenced sample was CD4+ T cells sorted from blood, obtained at week 0. The origin of this receptor is a human donor with alopecia areata. The chain combines TRBV29-1 with TRBJ1-1, with D possibly matching TRBD1 (6 bases). The CDR3 coding sequence is TGCAGCGTGGACAGACACGACAACACTGAAGCTTTCTTT. Translation gives CSVDRHDNTEAFF.